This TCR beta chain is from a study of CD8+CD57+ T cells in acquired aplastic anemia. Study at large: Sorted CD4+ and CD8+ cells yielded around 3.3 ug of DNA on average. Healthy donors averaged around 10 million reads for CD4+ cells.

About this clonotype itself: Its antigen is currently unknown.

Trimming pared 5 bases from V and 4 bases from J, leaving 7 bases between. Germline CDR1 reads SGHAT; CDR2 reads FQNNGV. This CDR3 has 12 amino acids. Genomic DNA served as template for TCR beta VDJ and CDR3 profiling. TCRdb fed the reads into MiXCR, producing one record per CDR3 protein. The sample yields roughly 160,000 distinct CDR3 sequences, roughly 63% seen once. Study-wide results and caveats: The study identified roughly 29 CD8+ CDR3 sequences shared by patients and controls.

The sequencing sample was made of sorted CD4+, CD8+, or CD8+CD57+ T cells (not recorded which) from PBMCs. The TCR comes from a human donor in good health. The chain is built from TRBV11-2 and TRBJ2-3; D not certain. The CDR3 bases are TGTGCCAGCAGCCCCCAAGCAGATACGCAGTATTTT. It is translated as CASSPQADTQYF.